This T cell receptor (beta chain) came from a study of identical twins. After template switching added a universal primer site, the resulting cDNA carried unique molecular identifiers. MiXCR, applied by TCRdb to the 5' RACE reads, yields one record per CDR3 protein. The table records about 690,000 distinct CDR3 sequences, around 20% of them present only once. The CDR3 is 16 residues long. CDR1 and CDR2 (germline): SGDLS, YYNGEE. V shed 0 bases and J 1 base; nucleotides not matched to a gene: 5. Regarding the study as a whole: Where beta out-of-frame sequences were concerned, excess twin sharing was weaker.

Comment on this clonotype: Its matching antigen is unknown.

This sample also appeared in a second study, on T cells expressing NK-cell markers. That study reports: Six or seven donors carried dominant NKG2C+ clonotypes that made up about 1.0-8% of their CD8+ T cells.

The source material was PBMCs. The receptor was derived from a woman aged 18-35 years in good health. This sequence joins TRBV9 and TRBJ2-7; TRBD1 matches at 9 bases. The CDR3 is CASSVVTGGSSYEQYF. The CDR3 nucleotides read TGTGCCAGCAGCGTAGTGACAGGGGGGAGTTCCTACGAGCAGTACTTC. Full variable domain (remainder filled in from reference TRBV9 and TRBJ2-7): DSGVTQTPKHLITATGQRVTLRCSPRSGDLSVYWYQQSLDQGLQFLIQYYNGEERAKGNILERFSAQQFPDLHSELNLSSLELGDSALYFCASSVVTGGSSYEQYFGPGTRLTVT.